Presented here are 2 T cell receptor beta chains from one specimen sequenced in a study of beta chain features in type 1 diabetes. Reverse transcription of all isolated RNA meant that expressed TCRB transcripts were sequenced. Sequencing used immunoSEQ multiplex PCR; TCRdb keeps in-frame clones, though not all of them. Among around 240,000 clones, more than 65% were seen once, and the ten largest hold approximately 0.053%. The sequenced material came from naive CD4+ T cells from blood. The receptors stem from a man aged 25 to 40 in good health.

The chain's CDR3 is CASSHGMSSYNEQFF. The CDR3 coding sequence is TGTGCCAGCAGCCACGGCATGAGCTCCTACAATGAGCAGTTCTTC. The rearrangement links TRBV28 to TRBJ2-1; D is unclear. The germline CDR1 and CDR2 sequences are MDHEN and SYDVKM. Trimming pared 6 bases from V and 0 bases from J, leaving 12 bases between. There are 15 residues in the CDR3.

The gene calls are TRBV5-4 and TRBJ2-5, with D tentatively TRBD1 (5 bases). Trimming shortened V by 0 bases and J by 6 bases, and 12 bases separated the two germline ends. In germline, CDR1 is SGHNT, CDR2 YYREEE (reference sequence). The CDR3 sequence is 14 residues long. CDR3: CASSLEGPMKTQYF. CDR3 bases: TGTGCCAGCAGCTTGGAGGGGCCGATGAAGACCCAGTACTTC.